Shown below are 11 T cell receptor beta chains from a single sample sequenced in a study of CD8+CD57+ T cells in acquired aplastic anemia. Genomic DNA acted as the template from which TCR beta VDJ combination and CDR3 sequence profiling were carried out. TCRdb re-analysed the reads in MiXCR, keeping a single row per CDR3 protein. Of 400,000 to 500,000 distinct CDR3 sequences listed, roughly 64% are singletons. Sequences were obtained from sorted CD4+, CD8+, or CD8+CD57+ T cells (not recorded which) from PBMCs. The origin of the receptors is a human donor in good health, serving as a control.

There are many counts of this clonotype. The chain combines TRBV5-1 with TRBJ1-1; a possible D gene is TRBD1 (5 bases). The V end was cut by 4 bases, the J end by 4 bases, with 11 bases between. This CDR3 region has 13 residues. The V gene's germline CDR1 is SGHRS and CDR2 YFSETQ. This chain's CDR3 is CASSGGTGTEAFF. CDR3 coding DNA: TGCGCCAGCAGCGGGGGAACGGGCACTGAAGCTTTCTTT.

The chain is built from TRBV7-7 and TRBJ2-2, with 9 bases aligning to TRBD1. V lost 6 bases and J lost 17; bases outside the gene matches: 19. The CDR3 length is 15 residues. From germline, CDR1 is SSHAT and CDR2 FNYEAQ (reference sequence). The CDR3 region has the DNA TGTGCCAGCAGTCCCCACAGGGGGCTCACCAGCAGTACTTTTTTT. It codes for CASSPHRGLTSSTFF.

The chain employs TRBV20-1 and TRBJ2-1; the match to TRBD2 covers 10 bases. The CDR3 extends over 15 amino acids. With 5 bases clipped from V and 2 bases from J, the junction kept 6 bases outside the gene matches. CDR1 is DFQATT, CDR2 SNEGSKA, per germline (reference sequence). The CDR3 protein is CSALTGLAAYNEQFF. CDR3 DNA: TGCAGTGCTCTCACCGGACTAGCGGCCTACAATGAGCAGTTCTTC.

The CDR3 is CASSVGAGGNTIYF. For the CDR3, the DNA is TGTGCCAGCAGCGTCGGAGCGGGGGGGAACACCATATATTTT. The chain recombines TRBV9 with TRBJ1-3; weak D call: TRBD1 (5 bases). V was clipped by 2 bases and J by 7 bases, with 13 bases between them. Looked up from germline, CDR1 is SGDLS and CDR2 is YYNGEE. This CDR3 comprises 14 residues.

This sequence joins TRBV5-1 and TRBJ2-2; TRBD1 might be the D (5 bases). V was shortened by 0 bases and J by 8 bases, with 11 bases between the two germline ends. The CDR3 is made up of 14 amino acids. Looked up from germline, CDR1 is SGHRS and CDR2 is YFSETQ. CDR3 sequence (DNA): TGCGCCAGCAGCTTGGTCCAGGCAGGGGGGGAGCTGTTTTTT. It is translated as CASSLVQAGGELFF.

The CDR3: CAIRGEGGSPLHF. CDR3 DNA: TGTGCCATCAGGGGGGAAGGGGGTTCACCCCTCCACTTT. The rearrangement uses TRBV10-3 and TRBJ1-6; weak D call: TRBD1 (6 bases). The CDR3 spans 13 residues. The V end lost 6 bases, the J end lost 9 bases, and 12 bases lay between the germline ends. CDR1 and CDR2 (germline): ENHRY, SYGVKD.

To note about this clonotype: Since no conserved phenylalanine or tryptophan closes the CDR3, a read error is the likely cause. Because the CDR3's place on the DNA is in doubt, the DNA is left out and the CDR3 is given as listed by TCRdb. The gene calls are TRBV10-3 and TRBJ2-3. Counting both end residues, the CDR3 totals 11 amino acids. Germline assignment: CDR1 ENHRY and CDR2 SYGVKD. The CDR3 reads CAISDTDTQEL.

This clonotype showed up many times. This chain connects TRBV6-5 to TRBJ1-4, with D perhaps TRBD1 (6 bases). The CDR3 has 12 amino acids. CDR1 MNHEY and CDR2 SVGAGI come from the germline V gene. CDR3 sequence reads: CATSRGGEKLFF. The CDR3 DNA is TGTGCTACCTCCAGGGGAGGCGAAAAACTGTTTTTT.

This clonotype was observed a few times. Given a much more abundant clone one base away, this may be a read error. The rearrangement uses TRBV12-3 or TRBV12-4 and TRBJ2-7; 8 bases agree with TRBD1. The CDR3 length is 16 residues. V shed 3 bases, J shed 5 bases, and the junction held 12 bases outside the gene matches. The CDR3 sequence is CASSFGIVQGANEQYF. The CDR3, as DNA: TGTGCCAGCAGTTTCGGGATTGTCCAGGGGGCCAACGAGCAGTACTTC.

Ten or more counts support this clonotype. This sequence joins TRBV10-1 and TRBJ2-7, with a weak D call TRBD1 (6 bases). The V end lost 3 bases, the J end lost 6 bases, and 12 bases lay between the germline ends. CDR1 is WNHNN and CDR2 is SYGVQD in the germline V gene (reference sequence). The CDR3 length is 13 residues. The CDR3 reads CASSEQGRGEQYF. CDR3 bases: TGCGCCAGCAGTGAACAGGGTAGGGGCGAGCAGTACTTC.

This clonotype was seen only a few times. This sequence joins TRBV29-1 and TRBJ1-1, with unresolved D. V was cut by 4 bases and J by 7 bases, with 10 bases left in between. Looked up from germline, CDR1 is SQVTM and CDR2 is ANQGSEA. The CDR3 is 11 residues long. The DNA for the CDR3 is TGCAGCGTTGTCCGACGGTATGAAGCTTTCTTT. This codes for CSVVRRYEAFF.